This TCR beta chain is from a study of blood T cell repertoires in COVID-19. Study background: Whether acute or convalescent, the COVID-19 samples came from the United States, Italy and Spain. Sample material is recorded as cDNA or gDNA derived from T cells, B-cell-depleted T cells, or PBMCs.

Original analysis: Reference gene primer amplification in the assay estimated nucleated cell counts. Only in-frame clones appear in the TCRdb table, and some are missing; sequencing was by immunoSEQ multiplex PCR. That table gives V, J and clone size, and the DNA gave D and trimming. This repertoire shows around 65,000 clones, roughly 73% found once; its top ten account for around 47%. The V end was cut by 2 bases, the J end by 1 base, with 8 bases between. This CDR3 region has 14 residues. Germline CDR1 and CDR2: MDHEN and SYDVKM. Material: peripheral blood. The chain couples TRBV28 to TRBJ1-1, with a weak D call TRBD1 (5 bases). The sequence came from a human donor in a cohort sampled during active COVID-19. The CDR3 nucleotides are TGTGCCAGCAGTTTACCCCAGGGGAACACTGAAGCTTTCTTT. Its protein is CASSLPQGNTEAFF.